This TCR beta chain derives from a study of metastatic and nonmetastatic thyroid tumors. In the study overall: Repertoire comparison spanned blood and tumor or nodule tissue of malignant and benign thyroid patients. Overall study findings and caveats: For both blood and tumor, malignant thyroid tumors reportedly showed significantly higher TCR beta diversity than benign nodules did.

This clone was seen just once. Its antigen is as yet unknown. Since a much larger clone is just one base distant, this may be a read error. The final CDR3 position lacks the conserved phenylalanine or tryptophan, pointing to a likely read error. Thyroid surgery was performed in patients who had received no treatment beforehand. Germline loops: CDR1 LNHDA, CDR2 SQIVND (reference sequence). V lost 5 bases, J lost 3 bases, and 10 bases lay in between. The CDR3 totals 13 residues. TCRdb reanalyzed the PCR reads via MiXCR. The sample lists tens of thousands of clones, around 30% seen once, with roughly 32% in the top ten.

V usage is TRBV19 and J usage is TRBJ1-1, with D unresolved. The sample consisted of blood. This clonotype was sampled from a female donor with papillary thyroid cancer or a benign thyroid nodule (not recorded which). Some clones in this sample may be carry-over from other donors' samples. The DNA of the CDR3 is TGTGCCAGTAGTTGGACGGATGACACTGAAGCTTTCTGT. It yields the protein CASSWTDDTEAFC.